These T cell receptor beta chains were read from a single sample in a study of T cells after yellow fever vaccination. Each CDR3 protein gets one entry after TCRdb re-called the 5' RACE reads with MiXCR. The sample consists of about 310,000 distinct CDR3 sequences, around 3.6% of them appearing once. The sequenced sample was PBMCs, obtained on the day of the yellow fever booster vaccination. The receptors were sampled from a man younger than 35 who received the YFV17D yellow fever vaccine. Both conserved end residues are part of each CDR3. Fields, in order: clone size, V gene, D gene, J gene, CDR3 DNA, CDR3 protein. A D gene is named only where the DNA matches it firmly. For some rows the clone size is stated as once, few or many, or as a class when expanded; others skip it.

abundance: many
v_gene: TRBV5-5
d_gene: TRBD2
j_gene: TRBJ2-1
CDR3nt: TGTGCCAGCAGCTTCCTGGCGGGGGCCTACAATGAGCAGTTCTTC
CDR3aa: CASSFLAGAYNEQFF

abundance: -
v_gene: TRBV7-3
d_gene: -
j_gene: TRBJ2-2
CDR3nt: TGTGCCAGCAGCTTGGCGACACACGGGGAGCTGTTTTTT
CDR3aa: CASSLATHGELFF

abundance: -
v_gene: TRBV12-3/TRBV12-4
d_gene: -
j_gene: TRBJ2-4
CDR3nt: TGTGCCAGCAGCTTAGGGGGTCTAGCTCAGTACTTC
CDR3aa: CASSLGGLAQYF

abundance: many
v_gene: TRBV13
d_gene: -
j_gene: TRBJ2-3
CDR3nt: TGTGCCAGCAGCTTAGACGCAGATACGCAGTATTTT
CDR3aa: CASSLDADTQYF

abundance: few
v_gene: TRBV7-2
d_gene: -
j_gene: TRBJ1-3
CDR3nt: TGTGCCAGCAGCTTAGACACCCCGACGAAAAATTTT
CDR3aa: CASSLDTPTKNF

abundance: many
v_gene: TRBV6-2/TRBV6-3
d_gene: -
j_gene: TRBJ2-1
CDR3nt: TGTGCCAGCAGTTCCCCATTTGGGGGCTCGGGAAATGAGCAGTTCTTC
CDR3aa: CASSSPFGGSGNEQFF

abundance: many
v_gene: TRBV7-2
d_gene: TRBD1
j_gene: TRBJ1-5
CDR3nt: TGTGCCAGCAGCTTCGGGACAGGCAATCAGCCCCAGCATTTT
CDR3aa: CASSFGTGNQPQHF

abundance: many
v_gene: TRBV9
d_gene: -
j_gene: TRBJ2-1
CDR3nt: TGTGCCAGCAGCGTAGCGTGGCTCTCCGAGCAGTTCTTC
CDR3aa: CASSVAWLSEQFF

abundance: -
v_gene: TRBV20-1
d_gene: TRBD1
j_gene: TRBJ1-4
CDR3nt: TGCAGTGCTAGAGAAGGCGCGGACAGGGGAGGAGAAAAACTGTTTTTT
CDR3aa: CSAREGADRGGEKLFF

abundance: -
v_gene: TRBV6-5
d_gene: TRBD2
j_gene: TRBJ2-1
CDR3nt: TGTGCCAGCAGCCCTCCGGGACTAGCGAGAAATGAGCAGTTCTTC
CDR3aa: CASSPPGLARNEQFF

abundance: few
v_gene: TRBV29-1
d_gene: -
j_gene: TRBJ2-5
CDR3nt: TGCAGCGTACGGACACTGCAGGAGACCCAGTACTTC
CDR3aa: CSVRTLQETQYF

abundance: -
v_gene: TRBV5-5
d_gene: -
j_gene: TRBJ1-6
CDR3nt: TGTGCCAGCAGCTTGACAGCGGGAGATTCACCCCTCCACTTT
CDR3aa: CASSLTAGDSPLHF

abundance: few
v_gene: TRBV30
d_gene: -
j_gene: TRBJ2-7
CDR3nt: TGTGCCTGGAGGGACAGCTCCTACGAGCAGTACTTC
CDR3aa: CAWRDSSYEQYF

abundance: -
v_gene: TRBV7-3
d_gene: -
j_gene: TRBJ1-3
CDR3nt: TGTGCCAGCAGCGACGTGATTGGAAACACCATATATTTT
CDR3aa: CASSDVIGNTIYF

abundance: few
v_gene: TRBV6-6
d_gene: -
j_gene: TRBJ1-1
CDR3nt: TGTGCCAGCAGACCTTTTCCAGGGGTCTCTGTAGTCGGGTACACTGAAGCTTTCTTT
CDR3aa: CASRPFPGVSVVGYTEAFF

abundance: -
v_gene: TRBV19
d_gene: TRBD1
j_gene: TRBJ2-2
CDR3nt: TGTGCCAGTAGTAGGAGACAGGGACCCACCGGGGAGCTGTTTTTT
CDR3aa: CASSRRQGPTGELFF

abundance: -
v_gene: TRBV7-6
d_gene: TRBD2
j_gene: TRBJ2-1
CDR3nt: TGTGCCAGCAGCCTTCTAGCGGAGACCTCCTACAATGAGCAGTTCTTC
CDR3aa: CASSLLAETSYNEQFF

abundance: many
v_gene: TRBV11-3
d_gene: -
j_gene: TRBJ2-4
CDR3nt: TGTGCCAGCAGCTTAGTCGGACGGCTAGCCAAAAACATTCAGTACTTC
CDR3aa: CASSLVGRLAKNIQYF

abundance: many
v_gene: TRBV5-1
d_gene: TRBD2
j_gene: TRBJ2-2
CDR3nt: TGCGCCAGCAGCTATGGGACTAGAAACACCGGGGAGCTGTTTTTT
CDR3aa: CASSYGTRNTGELFF

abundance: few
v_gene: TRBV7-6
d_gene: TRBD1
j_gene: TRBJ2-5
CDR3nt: TGTGCCAGCAGCTTAACCCTTGTTAGACAGGGGGAATACTTC
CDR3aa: CASSLTLVRQGEYF

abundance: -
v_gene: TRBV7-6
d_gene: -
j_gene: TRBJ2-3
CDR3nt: TGTGCCAGCAGATACGGGGCAAACACAGATACGCAGTATTTT
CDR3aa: CASRYGANTDTQYF

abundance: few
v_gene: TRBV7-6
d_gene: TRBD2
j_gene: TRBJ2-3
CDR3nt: TGTGCCAGCACCTACGGGGGGTTTAGGACAGATACGCAGTATTTT
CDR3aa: CASTYGGFRTDTQYF

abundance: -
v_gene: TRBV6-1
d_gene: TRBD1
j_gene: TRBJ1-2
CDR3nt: TGTGCCAGCAGCAAGGAGATGGACAGGGGGCTGTGGCATGGCTACACCTTC
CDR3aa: CASSKEMDRGLWHGYTF

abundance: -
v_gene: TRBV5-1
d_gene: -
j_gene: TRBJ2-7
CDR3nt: TGCGCCAGCAGCTTGGCCGGCGTTTTAGGTAGGGACTACGAGCAGTACTTC
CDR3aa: CASSLAGVLGRDYEQYF

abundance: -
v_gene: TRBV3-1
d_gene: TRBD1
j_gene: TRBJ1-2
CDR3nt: TGTGCCAGCAGCCCTACGTTAGACAGGGGAGACGGCTACACCTTC
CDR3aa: CASSPTLDRGDGYTF

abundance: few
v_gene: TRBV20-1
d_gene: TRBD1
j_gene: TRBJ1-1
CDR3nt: TGCAGTGCTAGACGTCCAGGGGGGAACACTGAAGCTTTCTTT
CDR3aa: CSARRPGGNTEAFF

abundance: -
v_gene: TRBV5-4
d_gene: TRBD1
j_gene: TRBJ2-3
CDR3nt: TGTGTCAGCAGCCGGGGCGGGACAGGGGCACTCACAGATACGCAGTATTTT
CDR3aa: CVSSRGGTGALTDTQYF

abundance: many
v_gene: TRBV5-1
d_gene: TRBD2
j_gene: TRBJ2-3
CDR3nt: TGTGCCAGCAGCTCGGGACTAGCGGGGGGCACAGATACGCAGTATTTT
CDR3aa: CASSSGLAGGTDTQYF

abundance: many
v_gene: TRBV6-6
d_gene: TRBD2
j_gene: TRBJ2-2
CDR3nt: TGTGCCAGCAGTTTCTCTAGCGGGCCGAACACCGGGGAGCTGTTTTTT
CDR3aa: CASSFSSGPNTGELFF

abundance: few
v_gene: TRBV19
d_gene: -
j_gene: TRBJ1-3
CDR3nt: TGTGCCAGTAGTATTCAACAAAGGTCTGGAAACACCATATATTTT
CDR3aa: CASSIQQRSGNTIYF

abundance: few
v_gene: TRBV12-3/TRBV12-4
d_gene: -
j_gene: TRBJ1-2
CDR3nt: TGTGCCAGCAGGCAATCATCAGGCTACACCTTC
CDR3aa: CASRQSSGYTF

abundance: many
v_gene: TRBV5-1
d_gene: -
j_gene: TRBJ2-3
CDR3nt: TGCGCCAGCAGCTTAGTCAGGGCGGCAGATACGCAGTATTTT
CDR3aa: CASSLVRAADTQYF

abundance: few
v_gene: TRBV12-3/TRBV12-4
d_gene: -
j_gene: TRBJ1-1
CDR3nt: TGTGCCAGCATATCTGGGTGGAGGGCTGAAGCTTTCTTT
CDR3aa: CASISGWRAEAFF

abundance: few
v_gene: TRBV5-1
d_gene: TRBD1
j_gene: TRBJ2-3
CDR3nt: TGCGCCAGCAGCCACCCGACAGGGCCAGATACGCAGTATTTT
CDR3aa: CASSHPTGPDTQYF

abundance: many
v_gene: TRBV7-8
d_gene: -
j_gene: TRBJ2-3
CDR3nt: TGTGCCAGCAGCTCAGCCACTACCACTAGCACAGATACGCAGTATTTT
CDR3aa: CASSSATTTSTDTQYF

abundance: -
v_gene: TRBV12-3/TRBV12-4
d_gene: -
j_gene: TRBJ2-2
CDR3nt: TGTGCCAGCAGCCCTTTTGGCTCGGAGGTGTTTTTT
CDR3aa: CASSPFGSEVFF

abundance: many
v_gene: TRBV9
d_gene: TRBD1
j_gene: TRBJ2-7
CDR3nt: TGTGCCAGCAGCCCTAACAGGGGGAACGAGCAGTACTTC
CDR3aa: CASSPNRGNEQYF

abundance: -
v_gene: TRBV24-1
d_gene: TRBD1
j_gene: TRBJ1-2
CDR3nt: TGTGCCACCAGTGACCCCGGACAGGCCTACTATGGCTACACCTTC
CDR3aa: CATSDPGQAYYGYTF

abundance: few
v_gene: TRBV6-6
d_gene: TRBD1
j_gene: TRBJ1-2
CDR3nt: TGTGCCAGCTGGGGGACAGGGGCTAACTATGGCTACACCTTC
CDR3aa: CASWGTGANYGYTF

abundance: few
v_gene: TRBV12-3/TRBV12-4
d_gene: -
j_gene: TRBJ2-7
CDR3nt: TGTGCCAGCAGTCCTGTGGGACCCCTTAATTTGGGCTACGAGCAGTACTTC
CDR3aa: CASSPVGPLNLGYEQYF

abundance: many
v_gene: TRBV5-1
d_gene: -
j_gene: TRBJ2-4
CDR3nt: TGCGCCAGCAGCAACAGGGATGGGGCCAAAAACATTCAGTACTTC
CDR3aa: CASSNRDGAKNIQYF

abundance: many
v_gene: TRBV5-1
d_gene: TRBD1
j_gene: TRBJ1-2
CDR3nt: TGCGCCAGCAGCTTGACCACAGGGGACCAACGCTACACCTTC
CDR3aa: CASSLTTGDQRYTF

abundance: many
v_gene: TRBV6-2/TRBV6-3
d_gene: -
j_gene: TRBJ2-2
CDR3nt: TGTGCCAGCCGAGGGGACATCGGAAACACCGGGGAGCTGTTTTTT
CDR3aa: CASRGDIGNTGELFF

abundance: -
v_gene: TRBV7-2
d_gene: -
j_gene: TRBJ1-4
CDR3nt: TGTGCCAGCAGGCTCCGGGGGGCGGATGAAAAACTGTTTTTT
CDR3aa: CASRLRGADEKLFF

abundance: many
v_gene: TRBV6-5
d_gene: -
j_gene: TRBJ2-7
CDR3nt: TGTGCCAGCAGCCATACCCCAGCCCAGCAGTACTTC
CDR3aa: CASSHTPAQQYF

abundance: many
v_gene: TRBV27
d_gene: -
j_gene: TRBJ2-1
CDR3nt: TGTGCCAGCAGTTTTGGGGGGGCGCCCTACAATGAGCAGTTCTTC
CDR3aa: CASSFGGAPYNEQFF

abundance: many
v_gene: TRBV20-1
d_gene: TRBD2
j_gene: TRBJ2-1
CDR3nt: TGCAGTGCAAAAAAGCCCAGGGAGGGCAATGAGCAGTTCTTC
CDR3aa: CSAKKPREGNEQFF

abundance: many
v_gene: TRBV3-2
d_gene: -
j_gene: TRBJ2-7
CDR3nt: TGTGCCAGCAGCCGGCCGTGCATGGGCGGTGCTAGCTCCTACGAGCAGTACTTC
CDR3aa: CASSRPCMGGASSYEQYF

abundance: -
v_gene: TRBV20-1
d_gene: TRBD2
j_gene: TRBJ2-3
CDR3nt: TGCAGTGCTAACCCGACTAGCGGCACAGATACGCAGTATTTT
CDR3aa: CSANPTSGTDTQYF

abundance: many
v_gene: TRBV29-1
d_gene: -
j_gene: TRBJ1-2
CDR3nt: TGCAGCGTTGCGCTACAGGGTAGTGGTGGCTACACCTTC
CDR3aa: CSVALQGSGGYTF

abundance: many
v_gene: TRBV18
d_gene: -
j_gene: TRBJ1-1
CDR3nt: TGTGCCAGCTCACCACTGAGCAGGGGAACTGAAGCTTTCTTT
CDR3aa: CASSPLSRGTEAFF

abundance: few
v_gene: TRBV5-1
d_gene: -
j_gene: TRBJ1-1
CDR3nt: TGCGCCAGCACCGAACGAGACGGCACTGAAGCTTTCTTT
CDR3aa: CASTERDGTEAFF

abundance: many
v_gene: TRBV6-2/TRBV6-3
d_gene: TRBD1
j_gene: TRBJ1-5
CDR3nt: TGTGCCAGCAGAACCCCGGGACAGGGGGTCGCCAGGCCCCAGCATTTT
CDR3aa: CASRTPGQGVARPQHF

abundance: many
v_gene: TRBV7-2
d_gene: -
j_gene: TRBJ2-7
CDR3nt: TGTGCCAGCACGATAGAAGGGGCGTCCGAGCAGTACTTC
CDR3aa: CASTIEGASEQYF

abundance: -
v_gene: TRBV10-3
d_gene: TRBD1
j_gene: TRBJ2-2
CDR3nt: TGTGCCATCGCTGACAGGGAAGACACCGGGGAGCTGTTTTTT
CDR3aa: CAIADREDTGELFF

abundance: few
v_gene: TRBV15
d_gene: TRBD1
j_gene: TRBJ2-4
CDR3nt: TGTGCCACCAGCAGAGCCGGGACAGGATGGGACATTCAGTACTTC
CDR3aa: CATSRAGTGWDIQYF

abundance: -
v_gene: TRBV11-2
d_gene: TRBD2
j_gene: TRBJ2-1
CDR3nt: TGTGCCAGCAGCATACCGGGACTAGCGGGGGGGCCCTACAATGAGCAGTTCTTC
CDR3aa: CASSIPGLAGGPYNEQFF